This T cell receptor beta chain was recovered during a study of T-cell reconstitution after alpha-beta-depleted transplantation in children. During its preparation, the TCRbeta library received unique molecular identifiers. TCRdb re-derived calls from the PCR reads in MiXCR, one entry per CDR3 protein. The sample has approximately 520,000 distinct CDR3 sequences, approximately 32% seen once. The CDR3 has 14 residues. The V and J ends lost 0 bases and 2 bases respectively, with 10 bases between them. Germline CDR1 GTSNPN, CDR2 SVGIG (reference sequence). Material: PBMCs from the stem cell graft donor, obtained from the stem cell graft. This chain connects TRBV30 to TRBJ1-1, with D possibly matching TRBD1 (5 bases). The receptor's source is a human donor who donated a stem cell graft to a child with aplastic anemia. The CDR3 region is CAWSVSQGNTEAFF. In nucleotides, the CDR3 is TGTGCCTGGAGTGTAAGTCAGGGAAACACTGAAGCTTTCTTT.